The clone carrying this T cell receptor (beta chain) was detected ten times or more. The antigen is not known. Germline V lookup: CDR1 MDHEN, CDR2 SYDVKM. This CDR3 is 14 amino acids long. Trimming cost V 6 bases and J 7 bases, with 16 bases left between them. The data derive from a study of T cells in Graves' hyperthyroidism and ophthalmopathy. Study-wide findings and caveats: The authors' 13 V-J model separated ophthalmopathy from stable hyperthyroidism.

Amplified TCR beta CDR3 regions derived from RNA transcripts. In the first-round RT-PCR of the TCR CDR3, the HTBI primer set was used. TCRdb re-derived calls from the multiplex PCR reads in MiXCR, one entry per CDR3 protein. The data show 250,000 to 400,000 distinct CDR3 sequences, roughly 15% seen once. The sequencing input was blood. The sequence came from a woman in her thirties or forties with Graves' ophthalmopathy. The chain carries TRBV28 and TRBJ2-1; D possibly corresponds to TRBD2 (6 bases). This CDR3 reads CASSKTGSLNEQFF. In DNA form, the CDR3 reads TGTGCCAGCAGCAAAACCGGGAGTTTGAATGAGCAGTTCTTC. The full variable domain, rest sourced from reference TRBV28 and TRBJ2-1, is DVKVTQSSRYLVKRTGEKVFLECVQDMDHENMFWYRQDPGLGLRLIYFSYDVKMKEKGDIPEGYSVSREKKERFSLILESASTNQTSMYLCASSKTGSLNEQFFGPGTRLTVL.